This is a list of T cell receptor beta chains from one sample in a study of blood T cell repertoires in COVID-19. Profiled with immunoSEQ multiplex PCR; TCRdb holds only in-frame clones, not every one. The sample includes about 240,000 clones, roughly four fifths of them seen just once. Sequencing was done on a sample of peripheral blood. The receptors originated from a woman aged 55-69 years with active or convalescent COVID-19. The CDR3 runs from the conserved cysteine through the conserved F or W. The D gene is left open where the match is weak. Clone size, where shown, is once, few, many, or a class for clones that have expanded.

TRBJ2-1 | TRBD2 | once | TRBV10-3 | CAISEGTSGGANEQFF | TGTGCCATCAGTGAAGGGACTAGCGGGGGGGCCAATGAGCAGTTCTTC
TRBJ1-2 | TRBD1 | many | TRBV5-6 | CASSLQGDGYTF | TGTGCCAGCAGCTTGCAGGGGGATGGCTACACCTTC
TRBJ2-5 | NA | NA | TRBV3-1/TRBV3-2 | CASSQARGGETQYF | TGTGCCAGCAGCCAAGCGAGGGGAGGAGAGACCCAGTACTTC
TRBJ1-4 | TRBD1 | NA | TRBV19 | CASSTQGAKEKLFF | TGTGCCAGTTCTACCCAGGGGGCGAAGGAAAAACTGTTTTTT
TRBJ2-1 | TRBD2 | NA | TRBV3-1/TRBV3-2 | CASSRSTSGGPNNDEQFF | TGTGCCAGCAGCCGTTCTACAAGCGGGGGACCCAACAACGATGAGCAGTTCTTC
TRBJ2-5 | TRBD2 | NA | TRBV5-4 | CASSRLAGGPQETQYF | TGTGCCAGCAGCAGACTAGCGGGGGGGCCCCAAGAGACCCAGTACTTC
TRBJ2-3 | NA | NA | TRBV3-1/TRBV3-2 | CASSQDLAADTQYF | TGTGCCAGCAGCCAAGATCTGGCGGCAGATACGCAGTATTTT
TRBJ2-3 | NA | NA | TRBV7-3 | CASSLNGVTDTQYF | TGTGCCAGCAGCTTAAACGGGGTGACAGATACGCAGTATTTT
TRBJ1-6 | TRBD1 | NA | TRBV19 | CASGQGARSPLHF | TGTGCCAGTGGACAGGGGGCGAGGTCACCCCTCCACTTT
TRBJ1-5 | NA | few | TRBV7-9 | CASSLGGLNQPQHF | TGTGCCAGCAGCTTAGGGGGCCTTAATCAGCCCCAGCATTTT
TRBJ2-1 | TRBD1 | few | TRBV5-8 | CASSRGQVSSYNEQFF | TGTGCCAGCAGCCGCGGACAGGTTAGCTCCTACAATGAGCAGTTCTTC
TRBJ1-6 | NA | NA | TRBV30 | CAWRVGGAYNSPLHF | TGTGCCTGGCGGGTCGGGGGGGCCTATAATTCACCCCTCCACTTT
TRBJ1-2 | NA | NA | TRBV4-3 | CASSQEFSGNYGYTF | TGCGCCAGCAGCCAAGAATTCTCAGGGAACTATGGCTACACCTTC
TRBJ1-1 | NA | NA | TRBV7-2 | CASSLVGGNTEAFF | TGTGCCAGCAGCTTAGTGGGGGGGAACACTGAAGCTTTCTTT
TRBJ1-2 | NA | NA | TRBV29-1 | CSARGAETWFYGYTF | TGCAGCGCTCGTGGAGCGGAGACTTGGTTCTATGGCTACACCTTC
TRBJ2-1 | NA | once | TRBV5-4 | CASSPGTVRGPYNEQFF | TGTGCCAGCAGCCCAGGGACTGTGCGGGGTCCCTACAATGAGCAGTTCTTC
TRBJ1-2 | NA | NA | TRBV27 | CASRVTGSYGYTF | TGTGCCAGCAGGGTGACAGGTAGCTATGGCTACACCTTC
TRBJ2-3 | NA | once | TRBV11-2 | CASSLALLARDTQYF | TGTGCCAGCAGCTTAGCCTTACTAGCTCGGGATACGCAGTATTTT
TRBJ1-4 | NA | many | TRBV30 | CAWSVVGGGEGSQEKLFF | TGTGCCTGGAGTGTAGTGGGGGGAGGGGAGGGTTCACAAGAAAAACTGTTTTTT
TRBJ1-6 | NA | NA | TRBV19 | CASNGSGALHF | TGTGCCAGTAATGGGAGCGGGGCCCTCCACTTT
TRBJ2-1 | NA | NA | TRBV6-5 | CASSYSYFDNEQFF | TGTGCCAGCAGTTACTCTTACTTCGACAATGAGCAGTTCTTC
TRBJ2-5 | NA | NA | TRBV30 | CAWSVGPASGLGHF | TGTGCCTGGAGTGTTGGCCCCGCCTCGGGACTCGGACACTTC
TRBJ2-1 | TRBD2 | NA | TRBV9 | CASNQGLAGGYNEQFF | TGTGCCAGCAACCAGGGACTAGCGGGGGGCTACAATGAGCAGTTCTTC
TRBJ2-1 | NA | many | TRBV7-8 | CASSLALLTGLYNEQFF | TGTGCCAGCAGCTTAGCGCTTTTAACAGGGCTGTACAATGAGCAGTTCTTC
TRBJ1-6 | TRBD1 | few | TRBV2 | CASRDRFNSPLHF | TGTGCCAGCAGGGACAGGTTTAATTCACCCCTCCACTTT
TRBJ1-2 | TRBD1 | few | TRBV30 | CAWTRQGARGYTF | TGTGCCTGGACCAGACAGGGGGCAAGGGGCTACACCTTC
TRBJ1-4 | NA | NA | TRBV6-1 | CASSDWGVNEKLFF | TGTGCCAGCAGTGATTGGGGAGTTAATGAAAAACTGTTTTTT